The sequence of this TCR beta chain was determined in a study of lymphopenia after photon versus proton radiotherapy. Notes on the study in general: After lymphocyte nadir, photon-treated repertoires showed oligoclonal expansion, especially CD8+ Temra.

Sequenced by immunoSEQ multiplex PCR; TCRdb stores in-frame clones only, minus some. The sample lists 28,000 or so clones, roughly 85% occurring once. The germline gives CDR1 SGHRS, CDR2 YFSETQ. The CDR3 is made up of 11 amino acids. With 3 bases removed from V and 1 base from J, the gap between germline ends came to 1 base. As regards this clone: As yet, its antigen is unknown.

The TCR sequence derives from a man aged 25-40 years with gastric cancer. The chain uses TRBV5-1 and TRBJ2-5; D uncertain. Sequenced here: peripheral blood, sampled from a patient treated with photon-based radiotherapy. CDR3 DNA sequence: TGCGCCAGCAGCTCCCAAGAGACCCAGTACTTC. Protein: CASSSQETQYF.